This TCR beta chain was retrieved from a study of blood T cells in healthy people across ages. As regards this clonotype: An end of the junction does not agree with germline; a read error may underlie this.

Next came a second PCR, run for roughly 6 to 11 cycles, which used a sample-barcoded 5' primer along with a J-beta primer mix. A template-switch adaptor containing 12 random nucleotides labeled each cDNA molecule. TCRdb used MiXCR to reprocess the 5' RACE reads, holding one entry per CDR3 protein. The sample holds over a million distinct CDR3 sequences, under 45% seen once. The CDR3 has 13 amino acids. CDR1 is SGHRS and CDR2 is YFSETQ in the germline V gene. Sequenced sample: blood. The rearrangement joins TRBV5-1 to TRBJ2-1, with D unclear. This TCR was recovered from a woman aged 55-75 years in good health. The DNA of the CDR3 is TGCGCCAGCAGCTTGTACGGATCGGGTGAGCGGTTCTTC. This encodes CASSLYGSGERFF.